These T cell receptor beta chains were read from a single sample in a study of T cell changes during pregnancy in multiple sclerosis. The data were produced by immunoSEQ multiplex PCR, yet TCRdb's version contains in-frame clones alone and is incomplete. The data show 70,000 or so clones, 80% to 95% seen once. The sample consisted of CD4+ T cells from peripheral blood mononuclear cells, taken after pregnancy. Receptor source: a female donor with multiple sclerosis, enrolled in a pregnancy study. Each CDR3 is given with its conserved first and last residue. The order of the fields is V gene, D gene, J gene, clone size, CDR3 protein, CDR3 DNA. D genes are given only for firm matches. Clone size is stated in some rows and not others, as once, few, many or a class when expanded.

v_gene: TRBV5-1; d_gene: -; j_gene: TRBJ1-4; abundance: -; CDR3aa: CASSLRRGAEKLFF; CDR3nt: TGCGCCAGCAGCTTGAGGCGTGGGGCTGAAAAACTGTTTTTT
v_gene: TRBV19; d_gene: TRBD1; j_gene: TRBJ1-4; abundance: -; CDR3aa: CASNRIGTENEKLFF; CDR3nt: TGTGCCAGTAACCGGATCGGGACAGAGAATGAAAAACTGTTTTTT
v_gene: TRBV11-3; d_gene: TRBD2; j_gene: TRBJ2-3; abundance: -; CDR3aa: CASSIAGVDTQYF; CDR3nt: TGTGCCAGCAGCATAGCGGGAGTAGATACGCAGTATTTT
v_gene: TRBV5-1; d_gene: -; j_gene: TRBJ1-1; abundance: -; CDR3aa: CASSLVSLNTEAFF; CDR3nt: TGCGCCAGCAGCTTGGTATCCCTGAACACTGAAGCTTTCTTT
v_gene: TRBV19; d_gene: TRBD1; j_gene: TRBJ1-2; abundance: -; CDR3aa: CASSIDRASFGYTF; CDR3nt: TGTGCCAGTAGTATTGACAGGGCTTCTTTTGGCTACACCTTC
v_gene: TRBV5-1; d_gene: -; j_gene: TRBJ1-1; abundance: -; CDR3aa: CASSSQGTTLDAFF; CDR3nt: TGCGCCAGCAGCTCCCAGGGGACCACTTTGGATGCTTTCTTT
v_gene: TRBV7-9; d_gene: TRBD2; j_gene: TRBJ2-3; abundance: -; CDR3aa: CASSLNAGGHTDTQYF; CDR3nt: TGTGCCAGCAGCTTAAATGCGGGGGGGCACACAGATACGCAGTATTTT
v_gene: TRBV27; d_gene: TRBD2; j_gene: TRBJ2-1; abundance: -; CDR3aa: CASRGLAGYEQFF; CDR3nt: TGTGCCAGCAGAGGACTAGCGGGATATGAGCAGTTCTTC
v_gene: TRBV15; d_gene: TRBD1; j_gene: TRBJ1-1; abundance: -; CDR3aa: CATRAGQGTNTEAFF; CDR3nt: TGTGCCACCAGGGCAGGACAGGGGACGAACACTGAAGCTTTCTTT
v_gene: TRBV7-2; d_gene: TRBD2; j_gene: TRBJ2-5; abundance: -; CDR3aa: CASSLEFGRLAGDQETQYF; CDR3nt: TGTGCCAGCAGCTTAGAATTCGGAAGACTAGCGGGGGATCAAGAGACCCAGTACTTC
v_gene: TRBV9; d_gene: TRBD2; j_gene: TRBJ2-5; abundance: -; CDR3aa: CASSVWRGALPEAQYF; CDR3nt: TGTGCCAGCAGCGTATGGCGGGGGGCCCTACCTGAGGCCCAGTACTTC
v_gene: TRBV5-4; d_gene: TRBD1; j_gene: TRBJ1-2; abundance: few; CDR3aa: CASSLPRGRQNGYTF; CDR3nt: TGTGCCAGCAGCTTGCCTAGGGGGCGCCAAAATGGCTACACCTTC
v_gene: TRBV28; d_gene: -; j_gene: TRBJ1-2; abundance: -; CDR3aa: CASSEHSRGGYTF; CDR3nt: TGTGCCAGCAGTGAGCACAGCAGGGGTGGCTACACCTTC
v_gene: TRBV9; d_gene: -; j_gene: TRBJ2-7; abundance: -; CDR3aa: CASSPTGSFSEQYF; CDR3nt: TGTGCCAGCAGCCCCACAGGTTCATTTTCCGAGCAGTACTTC
v_gene: TRBV5-5; d_gene: TRBD2; j_gene: TRBJ2-5; abundance: -; CDR3aa: CASSTLKAGEETQYF; CDR3nt: TGTGCCAGCAGCACTCTTAAAGCGGGGGAGGAGACCCAGTACTTC
v_gene: TRBV5-4; d_gene: TRBD1; j_gene: TRBJ1-2; abundance: -; CDR3aa: CASSPDRGRGYTF; CDR3nt: TGTGCCAGCAGCCCGGACAGGGGCCGTGGCTACACCTTC
v_gene: TRBV5-4; d_gene: TRBD1; j_gene: TRBJ1-1; abundance: -; CDR3aa: CASSNRGLRTEAFF; CDR3nt: TGTGCCAGCAGCAACAGGGGGCTTCGCACTGAAGCTTTCTTT
v_gene: TRBV1; d_gene: -; j_gene: TRBJ2-7; abundance: -; CDR3aa: CTSSPQHSYEQYF; CDR3nt: TGCACCAGCAGCCCACAGCATTCCTACGAGCAGTACTTC
v_gene: TRBV11-3; d_gene: -; j_gene: TRBJ1-1; abundance: -; CDR3aa: CASSPGEGQAFF; CDR3nt: TGTGCCAGCAGCCCAGGGGAGGGCCAAGCTTTCTTT
v_gene: TRBV6-1; d_gene: TRBD2; j_gene: TRBJ2-5; abundance: -; CDR3aa: CASSFATSYETQYF; CDR3nt: TGTGCCAGCAGTTTCGCGACTAGCTATGAGACCCAGTACTTC
v_gene: TRBV18; d_gene: -; j_gene: TRBJ2-5; abundance: -; CDR3aa: CASSPLKGGAVGETQYF; CDR3nt: TGTGCCAGCTCACCCCTTAAGGGGGGGGCAGTGGGAGAGACCCAGTACTTC
v_gene: TRBV10-3; d_gene: TRBD1; j_gene: TRBJ1-1; abundance: -; CDR3aa: CAVGQDPNTEAFF; CDR3nt: TGTGCCGTCGGACAGGACCCGAACACTGAAGCTTTCTTT
v_gene: TRBV7-9; d_gene: TRBD1; j_gene: TRBJ2-7; abundance: -; CDR3aa: CASSSDRGSYEQYF; CDR3nt: TGTGCCAGCAGCTCGGACAGGGGCTCCTACGAGCAGTACTTC
v_gene: TRBV5-4; d_gene: TRBD1; j_gene: TRBJ1-2; abundance: -; CDR3aa: CASSLGQGRAGYTF; CDR3nt: TGTGCCAGCAGCTTGGGACAGGGGAGAGCTGGCTACACCTTC
v_gene: TRBV2; d_gene: -; j_gene: TRBJ1-5; abundance: -; CDR3aa: CASSGGQGLGQPQHF; CDR3nt: TGTGCCAGCAGTGGGGGGCAGGGGCTAGGTCAGCCCCAGCATTTT
v_gene: TRBV9; d_gene: TRBD2; j_gene: TRBJ2-7; abundance: once; CDR3aa: CASSVGLAGGGEQYF; CDR3nt: TGTGCCAGCAGCGTGGGACTAGCGGGAGGGGGTGAGCAGTACTTC
v_gene: TRBV7-6; d_gene: TRBD1; j_gene: TRBJ2-5; abundance: -; CDR3aa: CASSLEGTGGSWETQYF; CDR3nt: TGTGCCAGCAGCTTAGAGGGGACAGGGGGCTCGTGGGAGACCCAGTACTTC
v_gene: TRBV4-1; d_gene: TRBD2; j_gene: TRBJ2-3; abundance: -; CDR3aa: CASSPGLAGATDTQYF; CDR3nt: TGCGCCAGCAGCCCCGGACTAGCGGGAGCCACAGATACGCAGTATTTT
v_gene: TRBV5-1; d_gene: TRBD1; j_gene: TRBJ1-2; abundance: -; CDR3aa: CASSLTGTVYGYTF; CDR3nt: TGCGCCAGCAGCTTGACCGGGACAGTCTATGGCTACACCTTC
v_gene: TRBV7-8; d_gene: -; j_gene: TRBJ2-3; abundance: few; CDR3aa: CASSLSSTDTQYF; CDR3nt: TGTGCCAGCAGCTTATCGAGCACAGATACGCAGTATTTT
v_gene: TRBV5-1; d_gene: -; j_gene: TRBJ1-4; abundance: once; CDR3aa: CASSTPRQGEKLFF; CDR3nt: TGCGCCAGCAGTACCCCTCGACAAGGTGAAAAACTGTTTTTT
v_gene: TRBV30; d_gene: -; j_gene: TRBJ2-6; abundance: -; CDR3aa: CACPKVAGAYSGANVLTF; CDR3nt: TGTGCCTGCCCTAAGGTCGCGGGGGCCTACTCTGGGGCCAACGTCCTGACTTTC
v_gene: TRBV21-1; d_gene: -; j_gene: TRBJ2-7; abundance: -; CDR3aa: CASSPQGKGEQYF; CDR3nt: TGTGCCAGCAGCCCGCAGGGAAAGGGCGAGCAGTACTTC
v_gene: TRBV10-3; d_gene: -; j_gene: TRBJ2-2; abundance: -; CDR3aa: CAISERPGEATGELFF; CDR3nt: TGTGCCATCAGTGAGCGGCCGGGAGAAGCCACCGGGGAGCTGTTTTTT
v_gene: TRBV6-1; d_gene: -; j_gene: TRBJ1-2; abundance: once; CDR3aa: CASSEHGQGLNGYTF; CDR3nt: TGTGCCAGCAGTGAACACGGGCAGGGCCTCAATGGCTACACCTTC
v_gene: TRBV6-5; d_gene: -; j_gene: TRBJ1-1; abundance: -; CDR3aa: CASSPPRGLNTEAFF; CDR3nt: TGTGCCAGCAGCCCTCCACGGGGATTGAACACTGAAGCTTTCTTT
v_gene: TRBV27; d_gene: -; j_gene: TRBJ2-7; abundance: -; CDR3aa: CASSPPGAYEQYF; CDR3nt: TGTGCCAGCAGCCCTCCGGGAGCATACGAGCAGTACTTC
v_gene: TRBV2; d_gene: TRBD2; j_gene: TRBJ2-3; abundance: -; CDR3aa: CASVPGLAGDTQYF; CDR3nt: TGTGCCAGCGTTCCGGGACTAGCGGGAGATACGCAGTATTTT
v_gene: TRBV10-3; d_gene: TRBD2; j_gene: TRBJ2-2; abundance: -; CDR3aa: CAISTLAGDTGELFF; CDR3nt: TGTGCCATCAGCACACTAGCGGGGGACACCGGGGAGCTGTTTTTT
v_gene: TRBV29-1; d_gene: -; j_gene: TRBJ2-3; abundance: -; CDR3aa: CSVAGMDGDTQYF; CDR3nt: TGCAGCGTTGCGGGGATGGACGGAGATACGCAGTATTTT
v_gene: TRBV19; d_gene: -; j_gene: TRBJ1-1; abundance: -; CDR3aa: CASSGGRGASPENTEAFF; CDR3nt: TGTGCCAGTAGTGGGGGGAGGGGGGCCTCCCCCGAGAACACTGAAGCTTTCTTT
v_gene: TRBV7-2; d_gene: TRBD1; j_gene: TRBJ2-7; abundance: -; CDR3aa: CASSSRTGVAYEQYF; CDR3nt: TGTGCCAGCAGCTCCCGGACAGGGGTGGCCTACGAGCAGTACTTC
v_gene: TRBV5-5; d_gene: TRBD2; j_gene: TRBJ2-3; abundance: -; CDR3aa: CASSFGTSGRSDTQYF; CDR3nt: TGTGCCAGCAGCTTCGGAACTAGCGGGAGGTCAGATACGCAGTATTTT
v_gene: TRBV19; d_gene: -; j_gene: TRBJ1-4; abundance: -; CDR3aa: CASSMTGELFF; CDR3nt: TGTGCCAGTAGTATGACGGGGGAACTGTTTTTT
v_gene: TRBV30; d_gene: -; j_gene: TRBJ2-5; abundance: -; CDR3aa: CAWSLGQTQYF; CDR3nt: TGTGCCTGGAGTCTGGGGCAGACCCAGTACTTC
v_gene: TRBV5-5; d_gene: TRBD1; j_gene: TRBJ1-2; abundance: once; CDR3aa: CASSYRDSPSNYGYTF; CDR3nt: TGTGCCAGCAGCTACCGGGACAGCCCATCTAACTATGGCTACACCTTC
v_gene: TRBV7-9; d_gene: TRBD2; j_gene: TRBJ2-2; abundance: -; CDR3aa: CASSFTSGTQPNTGELFF; CDR3nt: TGTGCCAGCAGCTTTACTAGCGGGACACAGCCGAACACCGGGGAGCTGTTTTTT
v_gene: TRBV12-5; d_gene: TRBD1; j_gene: TRBJ1-1; abundance: -; CDR3aa: CASGTYRGPKNTEAFF; CDR3nt: TGTGCTAGTGGTACTTACAGGGGGCCCAAGAACACTGAAGCTTTCTTT
v_gene: TRBV5-3; d_gene: -; j_gene: TRBJ2-2; abundance: -; CDR3aa: CARSLAGWNTGELFF; CDR3nt: TGTGCCAGAAGCTTGGCCGGTTGGAACACCGGGGAGCTGTTTTTT
v_gene: TRBV28; d_gene: -; j_gene: TRBJ1-5; abundance: -; CDR3aa: CASRGVYSNQPQHF; CDR3nt: TGTGCCAGCAGAGGAGTTTATAGCAATCAGCCCCAGCATTTT
v_gene: TRBV6-5; d_gene: -; j_gene: TRBJ1-2; abundance: -; CDR3aa: CASSSSGTMDGYTF; CDR3nt: TGTGCCAGCAGTAGCTCCGGGACAATGGATGGCTACACCTTC